This T cell receptor (beta chain) was sequenced in a study of T cell responses to AZD1222 COVID-19 vaccine. Pooled together were second doses at about 4 or about 12 weeks. Measured with immunoSEQ multiplex PCR; TCRdb has only the in-frame clones, and not every one. The sample lists 150,000 or so clones, around 94% seen once, with just over 5% in the top ten. The clonotype originates from an adult who received the AZD1222 COVID-19 vaccine. Specimen: peripheral blood, collected 28 days after the second AZD1222 dose.

CDR3 sequence (DNA): TGTGCCAGCAGCTCCGAAAGTGGTTCACCCCTCCACTTT. Translated, it gives CASSSESGSPLHF. The chain carries TRBV7-9 and TRBJ1-6; D is uncertain. The CDR3 contains 13 residues. Trimming pared 4 bases from V and 9 bases from J, leaving 10 bases between. Germline assignment: CDR1 SEHNR and CDR2 FQNEAQ (reference sequence).